This is a list of T cell receptor beta chains from one sample in a study of T cell changes during pregnancy in multiple sclerosis. Produced via immunoSEQ multiplex PCR; TCRdb's table is partial and in-frame only. The sample holds tens of thousands of clones, around nine tenths seen once. The material sequenced was CD8+ T cells from peripheral blood mononuclear cells, taken before pregnancy. These receptors were taken from a female donor with multiple sclerosis, enrolled in a pregnancy study. The conserved cysteine and the conserved F or W are not part of the CDR3 here. D genes are given only for firm matches.

V gene	D gene	J gene	CDR3 protein
TRBV7-9	-	TRBJ2-1	ASRHRVSSYNEQF
TRBV5-6	-	TRBJ2-7	ASSLGTSSYEQY
TRBV7-9	-	TRBJ2-7	ASSQGFYEQY
TRBV6-4	TRBD2	TRBJ2-3	ASSASGGATDTQY
TRBV2	TRBD2	TRBJ2-1	ASSAGTSDYNEQF
TRBV13	TRBD2	TRBJ2-7	ASSPLGAGGSYEQY
TRBV6-5	TRBD2	TRBJ2-2	ASSPQAGDTGELF
TRBV7-3	-	TRBJ1-6	ASSAGPYNSPLH
TRBV19	TRBD1	TRBJ2-7	ASRDLQGAVYEQY
TRBV7-9	TRBD1	TRBJ2-3	ASSRTGGSTDTQY
TRBV5-5	TRBD2	TRBJ2-4	ASSLRLAGGLDIQY
TRBV29-1	TRBD2	TRBJ2-2	SVGTSEVGELF
TRBV6-4	-	TRBJ2-1	ASSANSYNEQF
TRBV5-6	-	TRBJ2-1	ASSPGIYEQF
TRBV9	TRBD2	TRBJ2-3	ASSVGSGGPDTQY
TRBV5-8	-	TRBJ2-1	ASSYPRGGAYEQF
TRBV4-3	-	TRBJ2-7	ASSQDLRHSYEQY
TRBV5-4	TRBD2	TRBJ2-5	ASHHQGSGGFGKTQY
TRBV27	-	TRBJ2-3	ASSLGSGGPDTQY
TRBV30	-	TRBJ2-3	AWSGQAWDTQY
TRBV4-1	TRBD1	TRBJ1-5	ASSQDRGRDQPQH
TRBV5-6	TRBD1	TRBJ2-6	ASSLEGTGPNVLT
TRBV11-2	TRBD1	TRBJ1-4	ASSDDRVEKLF
TRBV7-6	TRBD1	TRBJ2-1	ASSLAGGHRGPGIYNEQF
TRBV6-4	TRBD1	TRBJ2-3	ASSDGQGADTQY
TRBV6-4	TRBD2	TRBJ2-3	ASSDSSGGATDTQY
TRBV19	TRBD1	TRBJ1-2	ASSRTGAPYGYT
TRBV6-5	-	TRBJ1-5	ASSRGYYSNQPQH
TRBV5-6	TRBD2	TRBJ2-1	ASSPGRLYNEQF
TRBV11-3	TRBD2	TRBJ2-1	ASSLEGGVDNEQF
TRBV19	-	TRBJ2-7	ASSPPGSRTYEQY
TRBV11-2	-	TRBJ2-7	ASSHSGAGAHSYEQY
TRBV2	-	TRBJ1-4	ASNSISGIGEKLF
TRBV9	TRBD2	TRBJ2-1	ASSVGTSTTQEQF
TRBV19	TRBD1	TRBJ2-7	ASSGKTGGYEQY
TRBV18	-	TRBJ2-7	ASSPGSLQGKGYRYEQY
TRBV23-1	-	TRBJ2-5	ASSQFPQAPQETQY
TRBV4-3	-	TRBJ2-3	ASRQRLRVGGTDTQY
TRBV21-1	-	TRBJ1-1	ASSKARPGNTEAF
TRBV7-7	-	TRBJ2-2	ASSLDGGTGELF
TRBV4-2	-	TRBJ2-7	ASSPLGVTYEQY
TRBV4-1	TRBD2	TRBJ2-1	ASSPTVAGEYNEQF
TRBV28	-	TRBJ2-7	ASSLAGSSYEQY
TRBV4-3	TRBD1	TRBJ1-2	ASSQDIGTGGFGYT
TRBV4-1	-	TRBJ1-1	ASSQERSTEAF
TRBV19	-	TRBJ2-3	ASRTGSTDTQY
TRBV5-4	-	TRBJ1-1	ASTFWEGNTEAF
TRBV6-5	-	TRBJ2-2	ASSYGGGRYGELF
TRBV5-1	-	TRBJ2-7	ASSFRGNYEQY
TRBV7-9	-	TRBJ2-7	ASSPYSGEQY
TRBV6-1	-	TRBJ1-1	ASSEAWETEAF
TRBV19	-	TRBJ1-3	ASSQASYSGNTIY